This is a list of T cell receptor beta chains from one sample in a study of T cell responses to AZD1222 COVID-19 vaccine. TCRdb's table, derived via immunoSEQ multiplex PCR, lists solely in-frame clones and lacks some. The repertoire has tens of thousands of clones, more than 75% of them found once; the top ten carry 22%. Sample: peripheral blood, taken on day 0 of AZD1222 vaccination. The receptor set was obtained from an adult in good health. Each CDR3 is given with its conserved first and last residue. D genes are given only for firm matches. Size is omitted from some rows. Given values are once, few, many or a class for expanded clones.

D	V	size	J	CDR3	DNA
NA	TRBV28	NA	TRBJ2-4	CASSGDGVKNIQYF	TGTGCCAGCTCAGGGGACGGGGTCAAAAACATTCAGTACTTC
NA	TRBV5-1	once	TRBJ1-6	CASSSLTGLDSPLHF	TGCGCCAGCAGCTCTTTGACAGGATTGGATTCACCCCTCCACTTT
NA	TRBV3-1/TRBV3-2	NA	TRBJ1-1	CASSQRGQDTEAFF	TGTGCCAGCAGCCAAAGAGGTCAGGACACTGAAGCTTTCTTT
NA	TRBV5-1	few	TRBJ1-1	CASSLFAGTLMNTEAFF	TGCGCCAGCAGCTTGTTTGCAGGCACTCTTATGAACACTGAAGCTTTCTTT
NA	TRBV29-1	NA	TRBJ1-2	CSVDKGSGRGYGYTF	TGCAGCGTTGACAAGGGTTCGGGCAGAGGCTATGGCTACACCTTC
NA	TRBV12-3/TRBV12-4	NA	TRBJ1-2	CASSLGTYGYTF	TGTGCCAGCAGTCTTGGGACCTATGGCTACACCTTC
TRBD1	TRBV7-9	once	TRBJ2-2	CASSLGPGGSAGELFF	TGTGCCAGCAGCTTAGGGCCAGGGGGCTCAGCCGGGGAGCTGTTTTTT
NA	TRBV3-1/TRBV3-2	NA	TRBJ2-1	CATKGGHEQFF	TGTGCCACCAAAGGTGGGCATGAGCAGTTCTTC
NA	TRBV7-8	NA	TRBJ2-3	CASSLIDSTDTQYF	TGTGCCAGCAGCTTAATCGATAGCACAGATACGCAGTATTTT
NA	TRBV6-5	once	TRBJ2-7	CASSYSLLPSYEQYF	TGTGCCAGCAGTTACTCGTTGTTACCGAGCTACGAGCAGTACTTC
TRBD2	TRBV10-1	NA	TRBJ2-5	CASSDPLPGGKTQYF	TGCGCCAGCAGTGACCCCCTCCCCGGGGGGAAGACCCAGTACTTC
NA	TRBV5-5	NA	TRBJ1-4	CASSLYGGDEKLFF	TGTGCCAGCAGCTTGTACGGGGGGGATGAAAAACTGTTTTTT
NA	TRBV27	NA	TRBJ1-3	CASSDTGFSGNTIYF	TGTGCCAGCAGTGATACAGGCTTCTCTGGAAACACCATATATTTT
TRBD1	TRBV7-9	NA	TRBJ1-1	CASSTNIRQGGTEAFF	TGTGCCAGCAGCACAAACATTCGACAGGGGGGAACTGAAGCTTTCTTT
TRBD1	TRBV5-4	NA	TRBJ2-1	CASSFYGRGLNEQFF	TGTGCCAGCAGCTTTTACGGCAGGGGGCTGAATGAGCAGTTCTTC
NA	TRBV5-4	NA	TRBJ2-7	CASSLFWEYEQYF	TGTGCCAGCAGCTTGTTTTGGGAGTACGAGCAGTACTTC
NA	TRBV27	NA	TRBJ2-3	CASSYRGATDTQYF	TGTGCCAGCTCATACCGGGGGGCCACAGATACGCAGTATTTT
TRBD1	TRBV7-7	NA	TRBJ1-3	CASSVGQGFGNTIYF	TGTGCTAGCAGCGTGGGACAGGGGTTCGGAAACACCATATATTTT
NA	TRBV19	NA	TRBJ2-2	CASSDRTNTGELFF	TGTGCCAGTAGTGACAGGACGAACACCGGGGAGCTGTTTTTT
TRBD1	TRBV19	NA	TRBJ1-5	CASSASGGTATNQPQHF	TGTGCCAGTAGTGCCTCCGGAGGGACAGCAACCAATCAGCCCCAGCATTTT
NA	TRBV7-3	NA	TRBJ1-2	CASSPGRGNGYTF	TGTGCCAGCAGCCCGGGAAGGGGTAATGGCTACACCTTC
NA	TRBV7-2	NA	TRBJ1-5	CASSLRGLNQPQHF	TGTGCCAGCAGCTTACGAGGGCTCAATCAGCCCCAGCATTTT
NA	TRBV12-5	once	TRBJ2-5	CASGTTQYF	TGTGCTAGTGGTACGACCCAGTACTTC
NA	TRBV11-1	NA	TRBJ2-1	CASSYSSRSSYNEQFF	TGTGCCAGCAGCTACAGTTCGAGGAGCTCCTACAATGAGCAGTTCTTC
TRBD1	TRBV11-2	NA	TRBJ2-7	CASSLRQGWAPEQYF	TGTGCCAGCAGCCTCCGACAGGGTTGGGCCCCCGAGCAGTACTTC
NA	TRBV6-5	once	TRBJ1-4	CASSTGMNNEKLFF	TGTGCCAGCTCGACGGGGATGAATAATGAAAAACTGTTTTTT
NA	TRBV12-3/TRBV12-4	NA	TRBJ1-6	CASSGNIYSPLHF	TGTGCCAGCAGTGGTAACATATACTCACCCCTCCACTTT
TRBD2	TRBV10-3	NA	TRBJ2-5	CAISESAGVQETQYF	TGTGCCATCAGTGAGTCTGCGGGGGTCCAAGAGACCCAGTACTTC
NA	TRBV11-3	NA	TRBJ2-1	CASSPYDDRDEQFF	TGTGCCAGCAGCCCATACGACGACCGGGATGAGCAGTTCTTC
NA	TRBV28	NA	TRBJ2-7	CASSQSPVEGTASYEQYF	TGTGCCAGCAGTCAATCACCTGTCGAGGGGACGGCCTCCTACGAGCAGTACTTC
NA	TRBV4-3	once	TRBJ1-4	CASSQGLGGTNEKLFF	TGCGCCAGCAGCCAAGGGCTCGGGGGTACTAATGAAAAACTGTTTTTT
NA	TRBV4-2	NA	TRBJ2-4	CASSQARGALSNIQYF	TGTGCCAGCAGCCAAGCCCGGGGAGCCCTCAGCAACATTCAGTACTTC
NA	TRBV7-2	NA	TRBJ1-1	CASSLGFGGNTEAFF	TGTGCCAGCAGCTTAGGGTTTGGGGGGAACACTGAAGCTTTCTTT
TRBD2	TRBV24-1	NA	TRBJ2-2	CATSDPSSGAGELFF	TGTGCCACCAGTGATCCCTCGAGCGGGGCCGGGGAGCTGTTTTTT
TRBD1	TRBV5-4	few	TRBJ2-7	CASSLTGTGKYEQYF	TGTGCCAGCAGCTTAACCGGGACAGGGAAGTACGAGCAGTACTTC
NA	TRBV2	NA	TRBJ1-2	CASSGAGANYGYTF	TGTGCCAGCAGTGGCGCAGGAGCTAACTATGGCTACACCTTC
NA	TRBV30	NA	TRBJ2-2	CACDKPPLLSAGELFF	TGTGCCTGTGATAAACCGCCTCTACTAAGCGCCGGGGAGCTGTTTTTT
NA	TRBV7-3	NA	TRBJ2-3	CASSLLSGTDTQYF	TGTGCCAGCAGCTTACTGTCAGGCACAGATACGCAGTATTTT
NA	TRBV18	NA	TRBJ1-3	CASSPQNSGNTIYF	TGTGCCAGCTCACCACAGAACTCTGGAAACACCATATATTTT
NA	TRBV20-1	NA	TRBJ1-5	CSASIGGPQPQHF	TGCAGTGCTAGTATCGGGGGGCCTCAGCCCCAGCATTTT
NA	TRBV5-1	NA	TRBJ2-2	CASSPGHASSTGELFF	TGCGCCAGCAGCCCCGGACACGCCAGTAGCACCGGGGAGCTGTTTTTT
NA	TRBV18	NA	TRBJ1-1	CASLQNTEAFF	TGTGCGAGTCTGCAGAACACTGAAGCTTTCTTT
TRBD1	TRBV6-2/TRBV6-3	NA	TRBJ1-2	CASSRQGWAGYTF	TGTGCCAGCAGTCGACAGGGTTGGGCTGGCTACACCTTC
NA	TRBV6-1	NA	TRBJ1-2	CASSDGDSGRYGYTF	TGTGCCAGCAGTGACGGGGACTCCGGTCGCTATGGCTACACCTTC
TRBD2	TRBV27	NA	TRBJ2-1	CASSLSTSGAYNEQFF	TGTGCCAGCAGTTTATCGACTAGCGGGGCCTACAATGAGCAGTTCTTC
NA	TRBV6-5	NA	TRBJ2-2	CASIPGLNTGELFF	TGTGCCAGCATCCCCGGACTGAACACCGGGGAGCTGTTTTTT
NA	TRBV18	NA	TRBJ2-1	CASSPNQGAYNEQFF	TGTGCCAGCTCACCAAATCAAGGGGCCTACAATGAGCAGTTCTTC
NA	TRBV5-5	NA	TRBJ2-7	CASSRTYEQYF	TGTGCCAGCAGCCGAACCTACGAGCAGTACTTC
NA	TRBV27	NA	TRBJ2-3	CASSLSSRQGGTDTQYF	TGTGCCAGCAGTTTATCTAGTCGGCAGGGTGGCACAGATACGCAGTATTTT
NA	TRBV19	once	TRBJ1-5	CASGRGGERSNQPQHF	TGTGCCAGTGGACGAGGCGGGGAACGAAGCAATCAGCCCCAGCATTTT
TRBD1	TRBV27	NA	TRBJ1-1	CASSLRDRAGAFF	TGTGCCAGCAGTTTAAGGGACAGGGCGGGAGCTTTCTTT
TRBD1	TRBV19	NA	TRBJ2-7	CASSQTGGPYEQYF	TGTGCCAGTAGTCAGACAGGGGGGCCCTACGAGCAGTACTTC
NA	TRBV28	NA	TRBJ1-2	CASSLGSPGDGIFNYGYTF	TGTGCCAGCAGTTTAGGGTCTCCCGGAGACGGGATCTTTAACTATGGCTACACCTTC
TRBD2	TRBV19	NA	TRBJ2-7	CASSAMAGGPREQYF	TGTGCCAGTAGTGCTATGGCGGGGGGCCCTCGTGAGCAGTACTTC
NA	TRBV30	NA	TRBJ2-7	CAWSPSPDYEQYF	TGTGCCTGGAGTCCCTCCCCAGACTACGAGCAGTACTTC
NA	TRBV5-6	NA	TRBJ1-1	CASSSISRDDTEAFF	TGTGCCAGCAGCTCGATTTCACGGGACGACACTGAAGCTTTCTTT
NA	TRBV7-2	NA	TRBJ1-2	CASILGRAGSSYTF	TGTGCCAGCATCCTAGGGAGGGCCGGAAGTAGCTACACCTTC
NA	TRBV7-4	NA	TRBJ2-5	CASRTSTGSGRFYPQETQYF	TGTGCCAGCAGGACAAGTACGGGGAGCGGTAGATTTTACCCCCAAGAGACCCAGTACTTC